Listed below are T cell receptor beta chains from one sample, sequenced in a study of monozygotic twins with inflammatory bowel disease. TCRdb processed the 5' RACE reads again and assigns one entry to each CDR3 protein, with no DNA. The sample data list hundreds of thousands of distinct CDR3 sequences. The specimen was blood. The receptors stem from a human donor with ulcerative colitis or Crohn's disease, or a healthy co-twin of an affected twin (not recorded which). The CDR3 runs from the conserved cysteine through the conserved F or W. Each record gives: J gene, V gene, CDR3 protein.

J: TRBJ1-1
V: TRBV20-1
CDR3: CSARPPGQGTRRTEAFF

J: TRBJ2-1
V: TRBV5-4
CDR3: CASSDGQGNYNEQFF

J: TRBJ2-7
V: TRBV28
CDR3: CASSSSSGRAYEQYF

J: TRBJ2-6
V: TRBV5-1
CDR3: CASSLSEAGANVLTF

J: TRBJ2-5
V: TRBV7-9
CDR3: CASSPSLPETQYF

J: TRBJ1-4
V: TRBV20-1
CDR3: CSAPSAGKGEKLFF

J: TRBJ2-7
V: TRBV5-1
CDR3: CASRRMTASYEQYF

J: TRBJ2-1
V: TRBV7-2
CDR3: CASSIGHGNEQFF

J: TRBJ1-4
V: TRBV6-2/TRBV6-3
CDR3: CASSYRLNEKLFF

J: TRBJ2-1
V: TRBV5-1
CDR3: CASSPTGAGGPYDEQFF

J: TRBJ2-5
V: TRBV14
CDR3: CASSQDSVLATQYF

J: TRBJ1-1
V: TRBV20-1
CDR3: CSARDSTNTEAFF

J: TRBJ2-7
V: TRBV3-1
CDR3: CASSHTRGPNEQYF

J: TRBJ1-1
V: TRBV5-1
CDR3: CASSSGAGGVGTEAFF

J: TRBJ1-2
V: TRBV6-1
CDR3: CASSHPRDRAPLNYGYTF

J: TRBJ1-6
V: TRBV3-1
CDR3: CASSHAGRDSPLHF

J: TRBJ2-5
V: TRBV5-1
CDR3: CASSSGLEETQYF

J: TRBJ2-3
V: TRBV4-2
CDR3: CASSQALAGASTDTQYF

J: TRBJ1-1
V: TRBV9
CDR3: CASSSGHMNTEAFF

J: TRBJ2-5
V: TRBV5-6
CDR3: CASSRDGMTETQYF

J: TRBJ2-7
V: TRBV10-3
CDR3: CAISEYRGTYEQYF

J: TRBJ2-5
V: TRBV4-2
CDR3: CASSQVRFGETQYF

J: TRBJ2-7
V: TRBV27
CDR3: CASSLGPAGALEQYF

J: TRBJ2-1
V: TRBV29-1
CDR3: CSVVVSRFYNEQFF

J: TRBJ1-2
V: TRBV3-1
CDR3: CASSRQEVYGYTF

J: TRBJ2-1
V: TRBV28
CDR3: CASSPRQGYYNEQFF

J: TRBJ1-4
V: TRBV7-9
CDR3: CASSFDFATNEKLFF

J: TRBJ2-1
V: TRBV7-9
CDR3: CASSLDSSLAPNEQFF

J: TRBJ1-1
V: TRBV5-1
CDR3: CASSFTGTMNTEAFF

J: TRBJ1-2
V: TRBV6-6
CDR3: CASILGLDYGYTF

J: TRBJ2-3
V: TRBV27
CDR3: CASSDRAITDTQYF

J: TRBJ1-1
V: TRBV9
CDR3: CASSPLGQGYTEAFF

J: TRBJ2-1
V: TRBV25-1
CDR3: CATGTSGYNEQFF

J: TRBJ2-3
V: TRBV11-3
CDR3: CASSSGQTDTQYF

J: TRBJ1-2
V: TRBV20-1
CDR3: CSARDATGAVDGYTF

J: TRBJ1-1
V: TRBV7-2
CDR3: CASSLSPMNTEAFF

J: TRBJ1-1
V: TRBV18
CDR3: CASSPPVTGGAWTEAFF

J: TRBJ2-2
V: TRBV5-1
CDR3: CASSPGTSDTGELFF

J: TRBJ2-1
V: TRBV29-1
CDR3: CSVEEWLTRGEQFF

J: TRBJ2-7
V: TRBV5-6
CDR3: CASSFSGGSAYEQYF

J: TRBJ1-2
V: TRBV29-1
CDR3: CSVRDRNYGYTF